A single sample is the source of the 23 T cell receptor beta chains below, sequenced in a study of T cell responses to AZD1222 COVID-19 vaccine. Produced via immunoSEQ multiplex PCR; TCRdb's table is partial and in-frame only. The profile shows 85,000 to 120,000 clones, under 90% of them singletons. Material: peripheral blood, obtained on day 0 of AZD1222 vaccination. The receptors come from an adult in good health.

The V call is TRBV18, the J call TRBJ2-2; D gene unclear. The germline V gene has CDR1 KGHSH and CDR2 LQKENI. Trimming removed 3 bases at V and 5 bases at J, with 16 bases between. This CDR3 has 16 amino acids. The CDR3 DNA sequence: TGTGCCAGCTCACCCTTGGGTAGTCTGCGGACCGGGGAGCTGTTTTTT. Amino acids: CASSPLGSLRTGELFF.

The chain carries TRBV6-5 and TRBJ2-5, with 9 bases that match TRBD1. The CDR3 spans 14 residues. V gave up 0 bases and J gave up 6 bases; unmatched junction bases: 2. CDR1 and CDR2 (germline): MNHEY, SVGAGI. The CDR3 DNA follows: TGTGCCAGCAGTTACTCGGGACAGGGACAGACCCAGTACTTC. Protein sequence: CASSYSGQGQTQYF.

The chain uses TRBV28 and TRBJ2-3, with a tentative D call TRBD1 (5 bases). CDR3 length equals 13 residues. CDR1 is MDHEN and CDR2 is SYDVKM in the germline V gene. Trimming shortened V by 7 bases and J by 3 bases, and 11 bases separated the two germline ends. The CDR3 reads CASIRDLTDTQYF. In nucleotides, the CDR3 is TGTGCCAGCATCAGGGATCTTACAGATACGCAGTATTTT. The complete variable domain, with remaining parts taken from reference TRBV28 and TRBJ2-3, reads DVKVTQSSRYLVKRTGEKVFLECVQDMDHENMFWYRQDPGLGLRLIYFSYDVKMKEKGDIPEGYSVSREKKERFSLILESASTNQTSMYLCASIRDLTDTQYFGPGTRLTVL.

This clone was detected once. The chain links TRBV6-6 to TRBJ1-1; D call uncertain. CDR3 length: 12 residues. Trimming took off 5 bases at V and 4 bases at J, with 8 bases between the two ends. Germline loops: CDR1 MNHNY, CDR2 SVGAGI (reference sequence). This CDR3 reads CASSREATEAFF. The CDR3 coding sequence is TGTGCCAGCAGTAGGGAGGCCACTGAAGCTTTCTTT.

The chain carries TRBV28 and TRBJ1-5; D is ambiguous. The CDR3 length is 16 residues. Germline assignment: CDR1 MDHEN and CDR2 SYDVKM. V lost 1 base and J lost 6, with 16 bases in between. CDR3 amino acids: CASSLSGRMRGQPQHF. The DNA of the CDR3 is TGTGCCAGCAGTTTATCGGGAAGAATGCGGGGTCAGCCCCAGCATTTT.

V and J are TRBV11-2 and TRBJ1-6, with D hard to call. Germline CDR1 and CDR2: SGHAT and FQNNGV. The CDR3 has 13 amino acids. Trimming left V 0 bases short and J 14 bases short, with 11 bases between. DNA of the CDR3: TGTGCCAGCAGCTTAGAGCAGAGATTAACCCTCCACTTT. Residues: CASSLEQRLTLHF. Filled out from reference TRBV11-2 and TRBJ1-6, the complete variable domain reads EAGVAQSPRYKIIEKRQSVAFWCNPISGHATLYWYQQILGQGPKLLIQFQNNGVVDDSQLPKDRFSAERLKGVDSTLKIQPAKLEDSAVYLCASSLEQRLTLHFGNGTRLTVT.

The chain combines TRBV11-2 with TRBJ2-5; D perhaps matches TRBD1 (5 bases). Germline V lookup: CDR1 SGHAT, CDR2 FQNNGV. Trimming stripped 0 bases from V and 4 bases from J, with 15 bases between. The CDR3 sequence is 16 residues long. The DNA for the CDR3 is TGTGCCAGCAGCTTAGATTGGGCAGGGATGATAGAGACCCAGTACTTC. Translated: CASSLDWAGMIETQYF.

The chain couples TRBV2 to TRBJ1-4, with no clear D. CDR1 SNHLY and CDR2 FYNNEI come from the germline V gene. The CDR3 length is 14 residues. The V gene lost 6 bases and the J gene lost 0 bases, with 8 bases spanning the gap. The CDR3, as DNA: TGTGCCAGCAGCTACAGTGCAACTAATGAAAAACTGTTTTTT. This encodes CASSYSATNEKLFF. The whole variable domain, filled in from reference TRBV2 and TRBJ1-4, reads EPEVTQTPSHQVTQMGQEVILRCVPISNHLYFYWYRQILGQKVEFLVSFYNNEISEKSEIFDDQFSVERPDGSNFTLKIRSTKLEDSAMYFCASSYSATNEKLFFGSGTQLSVL.

The gene calls are TRBV6-5 and TRBJ1-5, with D unresolved. From germline, CDR1 is MNHEY and CDR2 SVGAGI. V shed 8 bases and J shed 4 bases, with 12 bases lying between them. The CDR3 contains 13 residues. The CDR3 DNA sequence: TGTGCCAGCCTTGACACGGGGAATCAGCCCCAGCATTTT. This translates into CASLDTGNQPQHF.

The V call is TRBV7-9, the J call TRBJ2-5; TRBD1 agrees at 8 bases. In germline, CDR1 is SEHNR, CDR2 FQNEAQ (reference sequence). The ends lost 0 bases at V and 6 bases at J; junction bases unmatched: 6. The CDR3 totals 15 residues. CDR3 sequence reads: CASSLARQGMQTQYF. In nucleotides, the CDR3 is TGTGCCAGCAGCTTAGCTCGACAGGGGATGCAGACCCAGTACTTC.

The V gene is TRBV5-1, the J gene TRBJ2-6; 8 bases fit TRBD1. Germline trimming cut 4 bases from V and 0 bases from J; bases unmatched to any gene: 6. The CDR3 extends over 17 amino acids. CDR1 is SGHRS, CDR2 YFSETQ, per germline. CDR3 DNA sequence: TGCGCCAGCAGCCCTGGGACAGGATACTCTGGGGCCAACGTCCTGACTTTC. Its translation: CASSPGTGYSGANVLTF.

The rearrangement uses TRBV18 and TRBJ2-1; 7 positions match TRBD2. CDR1 is KGHSH and CDR2 is LQKENI in the germline V gene. V shed 6 bases and J 5 bases; nucleotides not matched to a gene: 7. The CDR3 is 14 residues long. CDR3 region: CASSGLVRNNEQFF. CDR3 in DNA: TGTGCCAGCTCCGGACTAGTTCGCAACAATGAGCAGTTCTTC.

The chain has TRBV5-1 and TRBJ2-3; D is possibly TRBD1 or TRBD2 (7 bases each). This CDR3 is 16 amino acids long. Trimming shortened V by 4 bases and J by 6 bases, and 21 bases separated the two germline ends. CDR1 and CDR2 (germline): SGHRS, YFSETQ. CDR3 bases: TGCGCCAGCAGCCCCTCAGGGGGGGGGAGTTTGGATACGCAGTATTTT. It translates to CASSPSGGGSLDTQYF.

CDR3 in amino acids: CASSSTEIYGYTF. CDR3 coding DNA: TGTGCCAGCAGTTCGACGGAAATATACGGCTACACCTTC. J is TRBJ1-2 and V is TRBV28; no definite D call. Germline-derived CDR1 and CDR2 are MDHEN and SYDVKM. V was cut by 4 bases and J by 8 bases, with 14 bases left in between. The CDR3 is 13 amino acids.

The rearrangement uses TRBV19 and TRBJ1-4; 9 positions agree with TRBD1. The CDR3 is made up of 15 amino acids. The V gene end was trimmed by 4 bases and the J gene end by 3 bases; junction bases not matched to a gene: 3. Germline V gene lookup returns CDR1 LNHDA and CDR2 SQIVND (reference sequence). CDR3 sequence: CASSTGQGPNEKLFF. CDR3 sequence (DNA): TGTGCCAGTAGTACGGGACAGGGCCCTAATGAAAAACTGTTTTTT.

This clone was recorded only once. The chain has TRBV5-6 and TRBJ1-1; D is unclear. V was trimmed by 2 bases and J by 0 bases, leaving 5 bases between them. Germline CDR1 reads SGHDT; CDR2 reads YYEEEE. This CDR3 region has 13 residues. Here the CDR3 reads CASSLRMNTEAFF. DNA for the CDR3: TGTGCCAGCAGCTTACGGATGAACACTGAAGCTTTCTTT.

The V call is TRBV28, the J call TRBJ1-5; D gene ambiguous. V was trimmed by 3 bases and J by 4 bases, leaving 7 bases between them. The germline V gene has CDR1 MDHEN and CDR2 SYDVKM. CDR3 size: 13 residues. The CDR3: CASSFYSNQPQHF. The CDR3, as DNA: TGTGCCAGCAGTTTTTACAGTAATCAGCCCCAGCATTTT. Combining the CDR3 with reference TRBV28 and TRBJ1-5 gives the whole variable domain DVKVTQSSRYLVKRTGEKVFLECVQDMDHENMFWYRQDPGLGLRLIYFSYDVKMKEKGDIPEGYSVSREKKERFSLILESASTNQTSMYLCASSFYSNQPQHFGDGTRLSIL.

This clone was seen a single time. The chain employs TRBV28 and TRBJ2-6, with D possibly TRBD2 on 5 matching bases. Germline-derived CDR1 and CDR2 are MDHEN and SYDVKM. With 5 bases removed from V and 0 bases from J, the gap between germline ends came to 5 bases. The CDR3 loop spans 14 amino acids. As DNA, the CDR3 is TGTGCCAGCAGTGGGAGCTCTGGGGCCAACGTCCTGACTTTC. Amino acids: CASSGSSGANVLTF.

This chain joins TRBV7-2 and TRBJ2-3; the D is unclear. The V gene lost 3 bases and the J gene lost 3 bases, with 10 bases spanning the gap. Per the germline V gene, CDR1 is SGHTA and CDR2 is FQGNSA. The CDR3 has 14 amino acids. This chain's CDR3 is CASSFMVVTDTQYF. The CDR3 DNA is TGTGCCAGCAGCTTTATGGTAGTGACAGATACGCAGTATTTT.

A word on this clone: The junction departs from the called germline gene at one end, perhaps through a read error. The chain links TRBV2 to TRBJ2-2; possible D gene TRBD1, 5 bases. The length of the CDR3 is 15 residues. Germline CDR1 SNHLY, CDR2 FYNNEI. In DNA, the CDR3 is TGTGCCAGCAGAGAAGGTCAGGGTTCGGCCGGGGAGCTGTTTTTT. Amino acids: CASREGQGSAGELFF.

V and J are TRBV28 and TRBJ1-6; 7 nucleotides line up with TRBD1. The CDR3 spans 14 residues. The junction had 7 bases not matched to a gene; V was cut back by 6 bases and J by 8 bases. Germline V gives CDR1 MDHEN, CDR2 SYDVKM. The CDR3 reads CASSQRQGYSPLHF. The CDR3 DNA follows: TGTGCCAGCAGCCAAAGACAGGGTTATTCACCCCTCCACTTT. Filled out from reference TRBV28 and TRBJ1-6, the complete variable domain reads DVKVTQSSRYLVKRTGEKVFLECVQDMDHENMFWYRQDPGLGLRLIYFSYDVKMKEKGDIPEGYSVSREKKERFSLILESASTNQTSMYLCASSQRQGYSPLHFGNGTRLTVT.

The chain joins TRBV4-2 to TRBJ2-3; TRBD1 matches 10 bases. Germline V lookup: CDR1 LGHNA, CDR2 YNFKEQ. The CDR3 contains 19 residues. V lost 2 bases and J lost 4; bases outside the gene matches: 15. CDR3 in DNA: TGTGCCAGCAGCCAACAACCGGGACAGGGGACCCACCGGGCAGATACGCAGTATTTT. Translating gives CASSQQPGQGTHRADTQYF.

This chain joins TRBV9 and TRBJ2-3; D is uncertain. V lost 3 bases, J lost 5 bases, and 4 bases lay in between. The CDR3 has 11 residues. CDR1 SGDLS and CDR2 YYNGEE come from the germline V gene. CDR3 bases: TGTGCCAGCAGCGCCCGAGATACGCAGTATTTT. This translates into CASSARDTQYF.